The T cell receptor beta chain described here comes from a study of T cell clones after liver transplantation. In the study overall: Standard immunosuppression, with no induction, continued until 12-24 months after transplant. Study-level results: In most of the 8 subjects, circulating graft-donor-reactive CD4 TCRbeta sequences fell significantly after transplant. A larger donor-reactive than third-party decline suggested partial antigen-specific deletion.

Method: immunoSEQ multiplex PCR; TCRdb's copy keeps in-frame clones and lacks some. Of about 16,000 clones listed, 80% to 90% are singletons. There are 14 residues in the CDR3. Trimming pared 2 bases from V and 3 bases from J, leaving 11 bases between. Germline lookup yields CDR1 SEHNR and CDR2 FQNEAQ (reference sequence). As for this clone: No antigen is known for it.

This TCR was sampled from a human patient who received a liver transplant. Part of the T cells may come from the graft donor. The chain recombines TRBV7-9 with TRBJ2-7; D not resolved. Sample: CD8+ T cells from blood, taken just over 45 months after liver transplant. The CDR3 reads CASSLSTQFYEQYF. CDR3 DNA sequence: TGTGCCAGCAGCTTATCGACACAGTTCTACGAGCAGTACTTC.